The 24 T cell receptor beta chains presented below share a single source sample, sequenced in a study of blood T cell repertoires in COVID-19. Assay: immunoSEQ multiplex PCR; the TCRdb copy retains only in-frame clones and omits some. Of 140,000 to 150,000 clones listed, about 80% are singletons. The sequencing sample was made of peripheral blood. Receptors were obtained from an older man who had recovered from COVID-19.

This clone was seen once. The V gene is TRBV20-1, the J gene TRBJ2-1; no reliable D call. Germline V gene lookup returns CDR1 DFQATT and CDR2 SNEGSKA (reference sequence). This CDR3 has 10 residues. CDR3 nucleotide sequence: TGCAGCCCTGTCCTCAATGAGCAGTTCTTC. This codes for CSPVLNEQFF.

The V and J genes are TRBV5-1 and TRBJ2-7, with TRBD2 identical over 8 bases. Germline V CDR1 and CDR2: SGHRS, YFSETQ. The J segment lost 2 bases and the V segment lost 4 bases, leaving 5 bases of the junction unmatched. The CDR3 runs to 14 residues. CDR3 DNA: TGCGCCAGCAGCCCGACTAGCGCTACCTACGAGCAGTACTTC. Translating gives CASSPTSATYEQYF. Full variable domain (outside the CDR3, taken from reference TRBV5-1 and TRBJ2-7): KAGVTQTPRYLIKTRGQQVTLSCSPISGHRSVSWYQQTPGQGLQFLFEYFSETQRNKGNFPGRFSGRQFSNSRSEMNVSTLELGDSALYLCASSPTSATYEQYFGPGTRLTVT.

This clone was seen more than once but under ten times. The chain recombines TRBV27 with TRBJ2-7, with D possibly TRBD1 on 6 matching bases. Germline V gene sequence: CDR1 MNHEY, CDR2 SMNVEV (reference sequence). The ends were cut back, 5 bases at V and 3 bases at J, with 11 bases in the middle. This CDR3 region has 13 residues. CDR3 residues: CASSRDINYEQYF. CDR3 DNA sequence: TGTGCCAGCAGTCGGGACATAAACTACGAGCAGTACTTC.

The chain employs TRBV5-6 and TRBJ2-1, with D hard to call. CDR3 length equals 15 residues. Trimming removed 2 bases from V and 5 bases from J, with 14 bases in between. Per the germline V gene, CDR1 is SGHDT and CDR2 is YYEEEE. This CDR3 is CASSFLGFPDNEQFF. CDR3 bases: TGTGCCAGCAGCTTCCTAGGATTCCCCGACAATGAGCAGTTCTTC.

V is TRBV12-3 or TRBV12-4 and J is TRBJ2-5; D ambiguous. The CDR3 extends over 11 amino acids. V was pared by 6 bases and J by 0 bases, with 2 bases between. CDR3 nucleotide sequence: TGTGCCAGCAGCGACCAAGAGACCCAGTACTTC. Translating it yields CASSDQETQYF.

The rearrangement joins TRBV10-3 to TRBJ2-5; TRBD2 agrees at 9 bases. The germline V gene has CDR1 ENHRY and CDR2 SYGVKD. This CDR3 is built from 15 residues. Losses at the gene ends were 8 bases for V and 5 bases for J; bases not matched to a gene: 12. The chain's CDR3 is CAISDVLAGMETQYF. The CDR3, as DNA: TGTGCCATCTCCGACGTGCTAGCGGGAATGGAGACCCAGTACTTC.

V is TRBV5-1 and J is TRBJ1-4; TRBD1 is a possible D gene (5 bases). CDR3 size: 15 residues. V dropped 4 bases and J dropped 3 bases, with 13 bases sitting between them. Germline values: CDR1 SGHRS, CDR2 YFSETQ. The CDR3 sequence: CASSATGGSNEKLFF. CDR3 DNA sequence: TGCGCCAGCAGCGCCACCGGGGGGTCTAATGAAAAACTGTTTTTT.

The chain has TRBV5-1 and TRBJ2-2, with 8 bases matching TRBD1. The CDR3 has 15 amino acids. Germline lookup yields CDR1 SGHRS and CDR2 YFSETQ. Trimming at V came to 5 bases and at J to 1 base, leaving 4 bases not matched to a gene. In nucleotides, the CDR3 is TGCGCCAGCAGGACCGGACAGGGGAACACCGGGGAGCTGTTTTTT. Protein: CASRTGQGNTGELFF. Drawing the rest from reference TRBV5-1 and TRBJ2-2, the complete variable domain is KAGVTQTPRYLIKTRGQQVTLSCSPISGHRSVSWYQQTPGQGLQFLFEYFSETQRNKGNFPGRFSGRQFSNSRSEMNVSTLELGDSALYLCASRTGQGNTGELFFGEGSRLTVL.

V is TRBV19 and J is TRBJ2-1, with TRBD2 identical over 7 bases. The trim removed 4 bases at V and 8 bases at J, leaving 5 bases unmatched. Germline-derived CDR1 and CDR2 are LNHDA and SQIVND (reference sequence). There are 13 residues in the CDR3. In nucleotides, the CDR3 is TGTGCCAGTAGTACGTGGGAGGGCCATGAGCAGTTCTTC. Encoded protein: CASSTWEGHEQFF.

This clone showed up just once. The chain employs TRBV9 and TRBJ2-1, with 8 positions matching TRBD1. Germline V gives CDR1 SGDLS, CDR2 YYNGEE. This CDR3 region has 14 residues. V lost 0 bases and J lost 9; bases outside the gene matches: 5. CDR3 DNA: TGTGCCAGCAGCGTAGGGACAGGGACCCCTGAGCAGTTCTTC. This encodes CASSVGTGTPEQFF.

The chain is built from TRBV5-6 and TRBJ2-1; weak D call: TRBD2 (6 bases). The CDR3 runs to 15 residues. Between the trimmed V and J ends, which lost 0 bases and 2 bases, there was a span of 9 bases. Germline lookup yields CDR1 SGHDT and CDR2 YYEEEE. CDR3 DNA sequence: TGTGCCAGCAGCTTGGTAGCGGACACCTACAATGAGCAGTTCTTC. Its translation: CASSLVADTYNEQFF.

The genes are TRBV6-6 and TRBJ1-2; 9 nucleotides match TRBD1. This CDR3 has 14 amino acids. Germline-derived CDR1 and CDR2 are MNHNY and SVGAGI (reference sequence). V shed 0 bases and J 11 bases; nucleotides not matched to a gene: 7. The CDR3 coding sequence is TGTGCCAGCAGTTACTCCGGGACAGGGTTTGGGTACACCTTC. Its translation is CASSYSGTGFGYTF.

The J gene is TRBJ2-7, the V gene TRBV6-2 or TRBV6-3; D unclear. Trimming removed 4 bases from V and 5 bases from J, with 6 bases in between. Germline V gives CDR1 MNHEY, CDR2 SVGEGT. This CDR3 contains 11 residues. As DNA, the CDR3 is TGTGCCAGCAGTTTCCTTAACGAGCAGTACTTC. Amino acids: CASSFLNEQYF.

The table lists this clone with a few counts. The rearrangement joins TRBV19 to TRBJ1-5; TRBD1 aligns across 9 bases. The CDR3 length is 12 residues. From germline, CDR1 is LNHDA and CDR2 SQIVND (reference sequence). V was pared by 5 bases and J by 11 bases, with 4 bases of the junction left unmatched. In nucleotides, the CDR3 is TGTGCCAGTAGTTCCCGGACAGGGGCCCAGCATTTT. This codes for CASSSRTGAQHF.

This chain links TRBV27 with TRBJ2-1; weak D call: TRBD2 (6 bases). The germline V gene encodes CDR1 MNHEY and CDR2 SMNVEV (reference sequence). The ends were cut back, 6 bases at V and 2 bases at J, with 17 bases in the middle. The length of the CDR3 is 16 residues. The DNA of the CDR3 is TGTGCCAGCAGCTTCGGGACTCCAATTACCTACAATGAGCAGTTCTTC. Translating gives CASSFGTPITYNEQFF.

This chain connects TRBV11-2 to TRBJ2-2; a possible D gene is TRBD1 (6 bases). The CDR3 extends over 14 amino acids. V was cut by 6 bases and J by 4 bases, with 12 bases left in between. CDR1 is SGHAT and CDR2 is FQNNGV in the germline V gene. The CDR3 reads CASRGQLSTGELFF. CDR3 DNA sequence: TGTGCCAGCAGGGGACAATTAAGCACCGGGGAGCTGTTTTTT.

This clone was detected a few times. This sequence joins TRBV7-6 and TRBJ1-1, with 7 bases matching TRBD1. Germline V lookup: CDR1 SGHVS, CDR2 FNYEAQ. With 2 bases clipped from V and 4 bases from J, the junction kept 1 base outside the gene matches. The CDR3 is 13 amino acids. The CDR3 DNA reads TGTGCCAGCAGCTTAAACAGGGGCACTGAAGCTTTCTTT. Protein product: CASSLNRGTEAFF.

This clone was counted only a few times. This sequence joins TRBV4-1 and TRBJ2-5, with D tentatively TRBD2 (5 bases). Deletions cut 1 base from V and 4 bases from J, with 7 bases between. This CDR3 has 13 residues. Looked up from germline, CDR1 is MGHRA and CDR2 is YSYEKL. This CDR3 is CASSQGLIETQYF. CDR3 nucleotides: TGCGCCAGCAGCCAAGGACTAATAGAGACCCAGTACTTC.

The chain couples TRBV7-2 to TRBJ2-7, with unresolved D. Trimming took off 2 bases at V and 6 bases at J, with 11 bases between the two ends. From germline, CDR1 is SGHTA and CDR2 FQGNSA. The CDR3 has 13 residues. CDR3 nucleotides: TGTGCCAGCAGCTTATTCGCAGGTGCCGAGCAGTACTTC. Its translation is CASSLFAGAEQYF.

The chain uses TRBV6-1 and TRBJ2-1; the match to TRBD2 covers 9 bases. After removal of 4 bases from V and 7 bases from J, the junction contained 14 bases not matched to a gene. This CDR3 is built from 17 residues. Per the germline V gene, CDR1 is MNHNS and CDR2 is SASEGT. CDR3 region: CASSARLLAGWVNEQFF. DNA for the CDR3: TGTGCCAGCAGTGCCCGGTTACTAGCGGGCTGGGTTAATGAGCAGTTCTTC.

This clone has a single count. The V gene is TRBV6-5, the J gene TRBJ1-5, with 7 bases aligning to TRBD1. V shed 6 bases, J shed 8 bases, and the junction held 13 bases outside the gene matches. The germline V gene encodes CDR1 MNHEY and CDR2 SVGAGI. The CDR3 is made up of 15 amino acids. CDR3 protein: CASSTTGVRIEPQHF. The DNA of the CDR3 is TGTGCCAGCAGCACCACAGGGGTCAGAATTGAGCCCCAGCATTTT.

The chain links TRBV10-3 to TRBJ2-3, with TRBD1 identical over 9 bases. Germline assignment: CDR1 ENHRY and CDR2 SYGVKD. The CDR3 spans 15 residues. V was pared by 5 bases and J by 3 bases, with 6 bases of the junction left unmatched. The CDR3: CAISSGTGKTDTQYF. CDR3 DNA sequence: TGTGCCATCAGTTCCGGGACAGGGAAGACAGATACGCAGTATTTT.

This rearrangement joins TRBV29-1 to TRBJ2-1, with 8 bases identical to TRBD2. Trimming at V came to 6 bases and at J to 10 bases, leaving 14 bases not matched to a gene. Germline V gives CDR1 SQVTM, CDR2 ANQGSEA. The CDR3 length is 14 residues. The CDR3 protein is CSVGIRLASFEQFF. The CDR3 nucleotides read TGCAGCGTGGGCATAAGACTAGCGAGTTTCGAGCAGTTCTTC.

This clone has just one count. The chain carries TRBV25-1 and TRBJ1-6; 7 nucleotides agree with TRBD1. The CDR3 is made up of 14 amino acids. The V gene end was trimmed by 6 bases and the J gene end by 10 bases; junction bases not matched to a gene: 9. CDR1 is MGHDK and CDR2 is SYGVNS in the germline V gene. CDR3 in amino acids: CASSDQGVGSPLHF. In nucleotides, the CDR3 is TGTGCCAGCAGCGATCAGGGGGTAGGCTCACCCCTCCACTTT.